These 26 T cell receptor beta chains were sequenced from one sample in a study of Graves' ophthalmopathy and Graves' hyperthyroidism. Researchers took RNA transcripts and amplified TCR beta CDR3 regions from them. Scientists carried out first-round RT-PCR using HTBI primers and then a second-round multiplex PCR. TCRdb reprocessed the multiplex PCR reads via MiXCR and lists one record per CDR3 protein. The sample has more than 550,000 distinct CDR3 sequences, about 41% seen once. Specimen: peripheral blood. These receptor sequences come from an adult man with Graves' ophthalmopathy.

Remarks on this clonotype: A much larger clone lies a single base off, so this may be a read error. The chain carries TRBV7-9 and TRBJ2-5; 9 nucleotides match TRBD1. This CDR3 spans 15 amino acids. V lost 4 bases, J lost 4 bases, and 7 bases stayed unmatched. Germline V lookup: CDR1 SEHNR, CDR2 FQNEAQ (reference sequence). The CDR3 loop is CASSSPGQGVETQYF. As DNA, the CDR3 is TGTGCCAGCAGCTCCCCGGGACAGGGCGTAGAGACCCAGTACTTC.

This clonotype was seen many times. V usage is TRBV7-9 and J usage is TRBJ1-2; 8 bases are shared with TRBD1. V was pared by 3 bases and J by 3 bases, with 6 bases of the junction left unmatched. Germline CDR1 SEHNR, CDR2 FQNEAQ (reference sequence). The CDR3 extends over 15 amino acids. The CDR3 DNA is TGTGCCAGCAGCTTCGGTCAGGGGGCCCACTATGGCTACACCTTC. It translates to CASSFGQGAHYGYTF.

The chain joins TRBV7-6 to TRBJ1-5; D unresolved. The CDR3 has 13 amino acids. CDR1 SGHVS and CDR2 FNYEAQ come from the germline V gene. The V and J ends lost 1 base and 11 bases respectively, with 12 bases between them. CDR3 nucleotides: TGTGCCAGCAGCTTAGAGATAGCGGAGGCCCAGCATTTT. Its protein product is CASSLEIAEAQHF.

Ten or more counts support this clonotype. The chain is built from TRBV9 and TRBJ1-1, with 8 bases matching TRBD1. V lost 4 bases to trimming and J lost 7 bases; unmatched junction nucleotides: 9. The germline gives CDR1 SGDLS, CDR2 YYNGEE. CDR3 length: 14 residues. Here the CDR3 reads CASSPGYRGVEAFF. CDR3 in DNA: TGTGCCAGCAGCCCCGGATACAGGGGGGTTGAAGCTTTCTTT.

This clonotype has a count of ten or more. The chain couples TRBV4-1 to TRBJ1-3; 7 bases agree with TRBD1. This CDR3 contains 14 residues. CDR1 and CDR2 from the germline V gene are MGHRA and YSYEKL. V trimming: 7 bases; J trimming: 0 bases; junction bases outside the gene matches: 3. CDR3 region: CASMGQNSGNTIYF. The DNA for the CDR3 is TGCGCCAGCATGGGACAGAACTCTGGAAACACCATATATTTT.

There are many counts of this clonotype. V usage is TRBV29-1 and J usage is TRBJ1-1; 8 nucleotides align to TRBD1. The V and J ends lost 3 bases and 11 bases, in that order; junction bases with no gene match: 8. The CDR3 sequence is 12 residues long. Per the germline V gene, CDR1 is SQVTM and CDR2 is ANQGSEA. In DNA form, the CDR3 reads TGCAGCGTTGACGGCCAGGGGGCGCGGGCTTTCTTT. It codes for CSVDGQGARAFF.

V usage is TRBV2 and J usage is TRBJ2-3; TRBD2 aligns across 8 bases. Germline-derived CDR1 and CDR2 are SNHLY and FYNNEI. The CDR3 is 15 residues long. The junction had 6 bases not matched to a gene; V was cut back by 3 bases and J by 4 bases. Here the CDR3 reads CASSDERESPDTQYF. The CDR3 bases are TGTGCCAGCAGTGACGAGCGGGAGAGCCCAGATACGCAGTATTTT.

The chain combines TRBV5-5 with TRBJ2-5; TRBD1 aligns across 8 bases. Germline assignment: CDR1 SGHKS and CDR2 YYEKEE (reference sequence). This CDR3 region has 15 residues. Losses at the gene ends were 2 bases for V and 5 bases for J; bases not matched to a gene: 8. The CDR3 DNA reads as TGTGCCAGCAGCTTAACCTGGACAGGGACGGAGACCCAGTACTTC. Protein sequence: CASSLTWTGTETQYF.

The chain links TRBV20-1 to TRBJ1-1; 7 nucleotides line up with TRBD1. The CDR3 has 14 residues. CDR1 and CDR2 from the germline V gene are DFQATT and SNEGSKA (reference sequence). V trimming: 1 base; J trimming: 5 bases; junction bases outside the gene matches: 7. CDR3 sequence: CSARGGQGETEAFF. The DNA for the CDR3 is TGCAGTGCTAGAGGGGGGCAGGGGGAGACTGAAGCTTTCTTT.

The V and J genes are TRBV4-2 and TRBJ2-5; a weak D match, TRBD2 (7 bases). This CDR3 region has 15 residues. The ends were cut back, 4 bases at V and 7 bases at J, with 19 bases in the middle. Germline loops: CDR1 LGHNA, CDR2 YNFKEQ. The CDR3 DNA reads TGTGCCAGCAGCCGAGGAGAGGGGGGGCGGACGACCCAGTACTTC. Amino acid sequence: CASSRGEGGRTTQYF.

This clonotype was picked up many times. The chain employs TRBV24-1 and TRBJ1-1, with D unclear. Between the trimmed V and J ends, which lost 4 bases and 1 base, there was a span of 12 bases. CDR1 is KGHDR and CDR2 is SFDVKD in the germline V gene. CDR3 size: 15 residues. The CDR3 region has the DNA TGTGCCACCAGTGACCACCGGACGGGGAACACTGAAGCTTTCTTT. Its translation is CATSDHRTGNTEAFF.

This clonotype was recorded once. V usage is TRBV19 and J usage is TRBJ1-5; D unresolved. CDR3 size: 13 residues. The V gene's germline CDR1 is LNHDA and CDR2 SQIVND (reference sequence). The CDR3 sequence: CASRGRNNQPQHF. DNA of the CDR3: TGTGCTAGTCGGGGTCGCAACAATCAGCCCCAGCATTTT.

This clonotype was recorded once. V and J are TRBV7-6 and TRBJ2-5, with 8 bases fitting TRBD1. Per germline, CDR1 SGHVS and CDR2 FNYEAQ. The ends lost 7 bases at V and 5 bases at J; junction bases unmatched: 9. The CDR3 covers 14 residues. The chain's CDR3 is CASNTGTGAETQYF. The CDR3 DNA is TGTGCCAGCAACACAGGGACAGGCGCGGAGACCCAGTACTTC.

This clonotype has more than one count but fewer than ten. J is TRBJ2-2 and V is TRBV6-4; no clear D. Germline CDR1 and CDR2: MRHNA and SNTAGT. The CDR3 sequence is 13 residues long. Deletions cut 5 bases from V and 6 bases from J, with 10 bases between. For the CDR3, the DNA is TGTGCCAGCAGTCCGACATGGGCCGGGGAGCTGTTTTTT. This sequence encodes CASSPTWAGELFF.

This chain uses TRBV11-2 with TRBJ1-2; TRBD1 matches at 7 bases. The germline gives CDR1 SGHAT, CDR2 FQNNGV. With V trimmed by 8 bases and J by 2 bases, 17 bases remained unmatched. There are 17 residues in the CDR3. In DNA, the CDR3 is TGTGCCAGCTCACCTCCGACCCTAGGGGGCTACAACTATGGCTACACCTTC. Translation: CASSPPTLGGYNYGYTF.

V is TRBV12-3 or TRBV12-4 and J is TRBJ1-5; D unclear. V was shortened by 5 bases and J by 2 bases, with 13 bases between the two germline ends. This CDR3 region has 15 residues. CDR3 nucleotide sequence: TGTGCCAGCAGTCCAAAGGGTATAGGCAATCAGCCCCAGCATTTT. As protein: CASSPKGIGNQPQHF.

Turning to this clonotype: A read error may explain this, as a much larger clone is one base away. The rearrangement links TRBV19 to TRBJ2-7; D remains unclear. The CDR3 is 13 amino acids. The V gene lost 5 bases and the J gene lost 9 bases, with 17 bases spanning the gap. Germline CDR1 and CDR2: LNHDA and SQIVND (reference sequence). The DNA of the CDR3 is TGTGCCAGTAGTCCCCGTGCTCGAGACGTGCAGTACTTC. Protein sequence: CASSPRARDVQYF.

This clonotype occurred a few times. The chain couples TRBV11-3 to TRBJ2-2; 14 positions agree with TRBD2. CDR1 and CDR2 (germline): SGHNT, YENEEA. The CDR3 sequence is 17 residues long. After removal of 2 bases from V and 3 bases from J, the junction contained 2 bases not matched to a gene. CDR3 sequence: CASSLTGLAGDTGELFF. DNA for the CDR3: TGTGCCAGCAGCTTAACGGGACTAGCGGGAGACACCGGGGAGCTGTTTTTT.

The chain joins TRBV25-1 to TRBJ1-4; possibly TRBD1 for D (6 bases). Trimming left V 8 bases short and J 3 bases short, with 16 bases between. There are 15 residues in the CDR3. Germline V gene lookup returns CDR1 MGHDK and CDR2 SYGVNS. Here the CDR3 DNA reads TGTGCCAGCTCACCTGACAGGAACCCTAATGAAAAACTGTTTTTT. This sequence encodes CASSPDRNPNEKLFF.

The chain uses TRBV9 and TRBJ1-4, with D possibly being TRBD1 (5 bases). The CDR3 covers 17 residues. Germline V lookup: CDR1 SGDLS, CDR2 YYNGEE. The ends were cut back, 4 bases at V and 4 bases at J, with 20 bases in the middle. In nucleotides, the CDR3 is TGTGCCAGCAGCCCGCTTCGGGGGGTGGGTATTAATGAAAAACTGTTTTTT. It yields the protein CASSPLRGVGINEKLFF.

The chain joins TRBV7-8 to TRBJ2-5; 7 nucleotides line up with TRBD2. Trimming cost V 4 bases and J 13 bases; bases outside gene matches: 18. The germline V gene encodes CDR1 SGHVS and CDR2 FQNEAQ. This CDR3 comprises 15 residues. The CDR3 here is CASSSGGGHHGELYF. Written as DNA, the CDR3 is TGTGCCAGCAGCTCTGGCGGGGGTCATCACGGGGAGCTGTACTTC.

J is TRBJ1-5 and V is TRBV15, with D possibly being TRBD1 (5 bases). Looked up from germline, CDR1 is LNHNV and CDR2 is YYDKDF (reference sequence). This CDR3 region has 13 residues. Trimming removed 3 bases from V and 7 bases from J, with 10 bases in between. CDR3 nucleotide sequence: TGTGCCACCAGCAGTTCAGGGCAACAGCCCCAGCATTTT. This sequence encodes CATSSSGQQPQHF.

This sequence joins TRBV29-1 and TRBJ2-1; D is unresolved. The germline CDR1 and CDR2 sequences are SQVTM and ANQGSEA. With 2 bases removed from V and 2 bases from J, the gap between germline ends came to 7 bases. The CDR3 spans 13 residues. The CDR3 is CSVEYQTYNEQFF. The CDR3 DNA reads as TGCAGCGTTGAATACCAAACCTACAATGAGCAGTTCTTC.

This clonotype has a count of ten or more. J is TRBJ1-4 and V is TRBV7-9, with 11 bases fitting TRBD1. The length of the CDR3 is 20 residues. CDR1 is SEHNR and CDR2 is FQNEAQ in the germline V gene (reference sequence). The trim removed 5 bases at V and 7 bases at J, leaving 21 bases unmatched. Here the CDR3 DNA reads TGTGCCAGCAGCCCCGCCGGTTTAGGACAGGGGGCGGCACTCGCTGAAAAACTGTTTTTT. This translates into CASSPAGLGQGAALAEKLFF.

V is TRBV20-1 and J is TRBJ2-7; 7 nucleotides align to TRBD2. V lost 4 bases and J lost 5; bases outside the gene matches: 8. This CDR3 spans 13 amino acids. Per germline, CDR1 DFQATT and CDR2 SNEGSKA (reference sequence). CDR3 region: CSANVREMDEQYF. CDR3 bases: TGCAGTGCTAATGTGCGGGAGATGGACGAGCAGTACTTC.

This clonotype was counted a few times. The CDR3: CASSLDNGVYEQYF. The CDR3 coding sequence is TGTGCCAGCAGCTTGGACAATGGGGTGTACGAGCAGTACTTC. The chain employs TRBV5-5 and TRBJ2-7; D remains unclear. CDR1 and CDR2 (germline): SGHKS, YYEKEE (reference sequence). CDR3 length: 14 amino acids. V lost 0 bases and J lost 4, with 11 bases in between.